This T cell receptor (beta chain) was identified during a study of blood T cell repertoires in COVID-19. Only in-frame clones appear in the TCRdb table, and some are missing; sequencing was by immunoSEQ multiplex PCR. Seen here are 250,000 or so clones, 85% observed once, and the top ten hold about 6.3%. The V end was cut by 6 bases, the J end by 7 bases, with 16 bases between. CDR1 and CDR2 (germline): SNHLY, FYNNEI. The CDR3 totals 14 residues. The sequenced sample consisted of peripheral blood. The origin of this receptor is a woman in her sixties with active or convalescent COVID-19. This rearrangement joins TRBV2 to TRBJ2-1, with D maybe TRBD1 (6 bases). The CDR3 nucleotides are TGTGCCAGCAGGGCCCCAGGGGTTTCTAATGAGCAGTTCTTC. It codes for CASRAPGVSNEQFF.